This T cell receptor beta chain comes out of a study of T cell responses to AZD1222 COVID-19 vaccine. On this clone itself: Its antigen is still unknown.

Assay: immunoSEQ multiplex PCR; the TCRdb copy retains only in-frame clones and omits some. Altogether fewer than 110,000 clones are present, 92% being singletons, with the ten largest covering about 8.1%. This CDR3 is 14 amino acids long. Trimming took off 0 bases at V and 6 bases at J, with 12 bases between the two ends. Germline V lookup: CDR1 SGHRS, CDR2 YFSETQ. Whole-study findings and limits: When two AZD1222 doses had been given, Spike-specific TCR breadth and depth rose. Baseline serostatus was positive in only a handful of AZD1222 recipients. No repertoire was sampled before or during the peak T cell response, only after it. The donor cohort was predominantly white British with a female majority, and clonal diversity may have been underestimated.

The V and J genes are TRBV5-1 and TRBJ1-1; weak D call: TRBD1 (5 bases). The input for sequencing was peripheral blood, taken 28 days after the second AZD1222 dose. This TCR was sampled from an adult who received the AZD1222 COVID-19 vaccine. DNA of the CDR3: TGCGCCAGCAGCTTGGATGTCAGGGTGGCTGAAGCTTTCTTT. Translated, it gives CASSLDVRVAEAFF.